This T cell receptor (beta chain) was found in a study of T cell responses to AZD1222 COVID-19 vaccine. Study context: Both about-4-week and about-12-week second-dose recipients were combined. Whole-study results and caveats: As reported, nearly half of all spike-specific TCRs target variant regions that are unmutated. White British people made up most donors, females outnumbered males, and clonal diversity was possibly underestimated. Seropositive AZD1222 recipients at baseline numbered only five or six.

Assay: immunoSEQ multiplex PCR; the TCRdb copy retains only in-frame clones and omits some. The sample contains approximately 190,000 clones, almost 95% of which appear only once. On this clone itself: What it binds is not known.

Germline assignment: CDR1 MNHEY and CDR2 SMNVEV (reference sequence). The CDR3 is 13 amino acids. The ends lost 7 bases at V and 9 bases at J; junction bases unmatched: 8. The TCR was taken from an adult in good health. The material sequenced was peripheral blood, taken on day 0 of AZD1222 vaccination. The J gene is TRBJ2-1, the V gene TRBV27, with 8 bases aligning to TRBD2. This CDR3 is CASTGTRSTEQFF. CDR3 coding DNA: TGTGCCAGCACCGGGACTAGGTCGACTGAGCAGTTCTTC.